These 3 T cell receptor beta chains came from one sample sequenced in a study of type 1 and type 2 diabetes patients (dated by TCRdb to about 2016). The instrument was an Illumina MiSeq. Genomic DNA from sorted T cell subsets was used as template for TCRbeta CDR3 amplification. Multiplex PCR with 30 forward and 13 reverse primers amplified the TCRbeta CDR3 region. TCRdb cleaned the public reads at Q25 with fastp, built clones with MiXCR and kept in-frame beta chains. For every CDR3 protein sequence, its rows merge into one entry that carries the most common genes and DNA. This sample has a few hundred thousand distinct CDR3 sequences in its table, and 45% to 60% of those were observed once. The ten top clones hold roughly 13% of the sample. Source material: peripheral blood mononuclear cells (PBMCs). All receptors come from a man between 18 and 35 years old with type 2 diabetes.

This sequence joins TRBV27 and TRBJ2-2; D possibly corresponds to TRBD2 (6 bases). Deletions cut 9 bases from V and 7 bases from J, with 15 bases between. The CDR3 is 13 amino acids. CDR1 is MNHEY and CDR2 is SMNVEV in the germline V gene (reference sequence). CDR3 region: CASAGIPNGELFF. The CDR3 nucleotides read TGTGCCAGTGCGGGGATTCCAAACGGGGAGCTGTTTTTT.

On this clonotype: The final CDR3 position lacks the conserved phenylalanine or tryptophan, pointing to a likely read error. This chain links TRBV12-3 or TRBV12-4 with TRBJ1-6, with TRBD1 matching over 7 bases. V was pared by 5 bases and J by 0 bases, with 7 bases of the junction left unmatched. This CDR3 spans 17 amino acids. The CDR3 DNA follows: TGTGCCAGCAGTGCGGGACAGACTAACTCCTATAATTCACCCCTCCACGTT. This gives the protein CASSAGQTNSYNSPLHV.

A few counts support this clonotype. The chain uses TRBV5-6 and TRBJ2-3, with D unresolved. Germline V gene sequence: CDR1 SGHDT, CDR2 YYEEEE. The CDR3 runs 12 residues. Trimming cost V 3 bases and J 2 bases, with 4 bases left between them. The CDR3 DNA follows: TGTGCCAGCAGCTGGGCCACAGATACGCAGTATTTT. This translates into CASSWATDTQYF.